A selection of T cell receptor beta chains follows, all from one sample in a study of radiotherapy plus CTLA-4 blockade in lung cancer. Sequencing was performed with immunoSEQ multiplex PCR; in TCRdb, only in-frame clones are kept and a portion is missing. The sample carries 80,000 or so clones, around 81% recorded once. This sample comprised peripheral blood, obtained from a patient treated with radiotherapy plus ipilimumab. Every receptor here comes from a human donor with non-small cell lung cancer who had a partial response to radiotherapy plus ipilimumab. Some clones in this sample may be carry-over from other donors' samples. Each CDR3 is given with its conserved first and last residue. The D gene is left open where the match is weak. Rows give clone size only sometimes, using once, few, many, or a class for an expanded clone.

cdr3_nt,cdr3_aa,v_call,d_call,j_call,clone_size
TGTGCCAGCAGCTTAGACCAACAGGGCCGTAGGGGCTACACCTTC,CASSLDQQGRRGYTF,TRBV7-6,-,TRBJ1-2,-
TGTGCCAGTAATTCGTACGGGAACACCGGGGAGCTGTTTTTT,CASNSYGNTGELFF,TRBV19,-,TRBJ2-2,-
TGTGCCTGGAGTGTATATGGCAGATATAACTATGGCTACACCTTC,CAWSVYGRYNYGYTF,TRBV30,-,TRBJ1-2,-
TGTGCCATCAGCGGAACGGGGGGTGGCTACACCTTC,CAISGTGGGYTF,TRBV10-3,-,TRBJ1-2,-
TGTGCCAGCAGTTTATCGTATTACTCCTACGAGCAGTACTTC,CASSLSYYSYEQYF,TRBV27,-,TRBJ2-7,-
TGTGCCAGCAGGAGGGGACTAGCGGGAGGGTTTGTGGATGAGCAGTTCTTC,CASRRGLAGGFVDEQFF,TRBV2,TRBD2,TRBJ2-1,few
TGTGCCACCAGCAGAGATGGGGGGGGCCAGTACGAGCAGTACTTC,CATSRDGGGQYEQYF,TRBV15,-,TRBJ2-7,-
TGTGCCAGCAGCTTAGACCCACAGGGGTTGGCTTTCTTT,CASSLDPQGLAFF,TRBV7-6,TRBD1,TRBJ1-1,-
TGTGCCAGCAGTCGGGACAGGGGGCGGTACGAGCAGTACTTC,CASSRDRGRYEQYF,TRBV2,TRBD1,TRBJ2-7,-
TGTGCCAGCTCCGACAGGGTCACTAATGAAAAACTGTTTTTT,CASSDRVTNEKLFF,TRBV11-2,TRBD1,TRBJ1-4,-
TGTGCCAGCAGCTTGCACAGCTTTGGAAACACCATATATTTT,CASSLHSFGNTIYF,TRBV11-2,-,TRBJ1-3,-
TGCAGCGTTGAAACCGGGACTAGCGTAGATACGCAGTATTTT,CSVETGTSVDTQYF,TRBV29-1,TRBD2,TRBJ2-3,-
TGTGCCAGCAGTTTAACCGGGATTAACACCGGGGAGCTGTTTTTT,CASSLTGINTGELFF,TRBV28,-,TRBJ2-2,-
TGTGCCAGCGAAACAGGGGTATCCTACGAGCAGTACTTC,CASETGVSYEQYF,TRBV2,TRBD1,TRBJ2-7,-
TGTGCCAGCAGCTTAGCGTTGAGGGAGACCCAGTACTTC,CASSLALRETQYF,TRBV7-2,-,TRBJ2-5,-
TGTGCCAGCAGTGAATCAGACAGGCATCGGGCCGGGGAGCTGTTTTTT,CASSESDRHRAGELFF,TRBV25-1,-,TRBJ2-2,-
TGTGCCAGCAGTGGGACTAGCTTGGATGAGCAGTTCTTC,CASSGTSLDEQFF,TRBV2,TRBD2,TRBJ2-1,-
TGTGCCAGTAGTCCAGGACTAGCGGGAGGGCCGGGCGGGGAGACCCAGTACTTC,CASSPGLAGGPGGETQYF,TRBV19,TRBD2,TRBJ2-5,-
TGTGCCAGCAGCTCTCGGACTAGCGGGATGTACAATGAGCAGTTCTTC,CASSSRTSGMYNEQFF,TRBV5-6,TRBD2,TRBJ2-1,few
TGTGCCAGCAGCAACGGACTATCCTACGAGCAGTACTTC,CASSNGLSYEQYF,TRBV7-9,-,TRBJ2-7,-
TGCAGTGCTGCAGGATCCTACGAGCAGTACTTC,CSAAGSYEQYF,TRBV20-1,-,TRBJ2-7,-
TGTGCCAGTAGTATAAGTCAGAGCAATCAGCCCCAGCATTTT,CASSISQSNQPQHF,TRBV19,-,TRBJ1-5,few
TGTGCCAGCAGCTCTACTAGCGGGAGGGCCGATGAGCAGTTCTTC,CASSSTSGRADEQFF,TRBV5-4,TRBD2,TRBJ2-1,-
TGTGCCAGCAGCTTAGCCCAAGATACGCAGTATTTT,CASSLAQDTQYF,TRBV5-4,-,TRBJ2-3,few
TGTGCCAGCAGCGCAGGGGGCGCAAATCAGCCCCAGCATTTT,CASSAGGANQPQHF,TRBV2,TRBD1,TRBJ1-5,-
TGTGCCAGCACCCCTGAGGGAGCGGACACCGGGGAGCTGTTTTTT,CASTPEGADTGELFF,TRBV7-8,-,TRBJ2-2,-
TGTGCCAGCAGCGTAGAACAGGGGGAGATCGGGGAGCTGTTTTTT,CASSVEQGEIGELFF,TRBV9,TRBD1,TRBJ2-2,-
TGTGCCATCAGTCCCGGGACTAGCGGGAGCTCCTACAATGAGCAGTTCTTC,CAISPGTSGSSYNEQFF,TRBV10-3,TRBD2,TRBJ2-1,-
TGTGCCAGCAGTGAAGTCTGGTATGATTCGGGGGGCGGTGTGAACACTGAAGCTTTCTTT,CASSEVWYDSGGGVNTEAFF,TRBV6-1,-,TRBJ1-1,-
TGTGCCAGCAGTCTTTGGGGGGGGGCTAATTCACCCCTCCACTTT,CASSLWGGANSPLHF,TRBV28,-,TRBJ1-6,once
TGTGCCAGCAACCCTCCTGGAGGTACGCAGTATTTT,CASNPPGGTQYF,TRBV6-1,-,TRBJ2-3,-
TGCGCCAGCGGCCGTCCTGGGGAGCAAGAGACCCAGTACTTC,CASGRPGEQETQYF,TRBV5-1,-,TRBJ2-5,-
TGTGCCAGCAGCGAAGGGGGAAGGTGGGGGTTGAGTGAAGCTTTCTTT,CASSEGGRWGLSEAFF,TRBV5-4,-,TRBJ1-1,-